This T cell receptor beta chain was sequenced for a study of cytomegalovirus exposure and HLA in healthy donors. Broader study findings: Listed as cytomegalovirus-associated were roughly 180 TCR beta chains.

V was trimmed by 1 base and J by 5 bases, leaving 12 bases between them. Germline values: CDR1 SGHAT, CDR2 FQNNGV. The CDR3 is 15 residues long. PCR involved 60 Vbeta and 13 Jbeta primers. Profiled with immunoSEQ multiplex PCR; TCRdb holds only in-frame clones, not every one. The profile covers about 110,000 clones, with roughly four fifths appearing a single time and less than 2.5% taken by the ten largest. Worth noting for this clone: Antigen specificity is unknown.

Material: PBMCs. The chain is built from TRBV11-2 and TRBJ2-1; D unresolved. The TCR was taken from a man in his late teens or twenties in good health and CMV-seronegative. CDR3 bases: TGTGCCAGCAGCTTAGGGTTTGCCCGGGACAATGAGCAGTTCTTC. Translating it yields CASSLGFARDNEQFF.